These T cell receptor beta chains were read from a single sample in a study of blood T cell repertoires in COVID-19. Using immunoSEQ multiplex PCR, the repertoire was profiled, and TCRdb retains in-frame clones only, with some absent. The repertoire holds around 360,000 clones, with 80% to 90% as singletons. Input material: PBMCs or T cells enriched from blood (not recorded which). The receptor source for this set is a man aged 40-49 years in a cohort exposed to, infected with or recovered from COVID-19 (not recorded which). CDR3s leave out the opening cysteine and the closing phenylalanine or tryptophan. Fields, in order: V gene, clone size, J gene, CDR3 protein. Only some rows state a clone size, as once, few, many or a class for expanded clones.

>TRBV18|.|TRBJ2-7
ASSPLGTGPYEQY
>TRBV21-1|.|TRBJ1-6
ASSFRDRGYNSPLH
>TRBV5-1|.|TRBJ2-7
ASSSNSGSFSHEQY
>TRBV20-1|.|TRBJ2-1
SASSSTYNEQF
>TRBV10-3|.|TRBJ2-1
AISGQGRGSRTLNNEQF
>TRBV5-1|once|TRBJ2-3
ASSHGTSGYTDTQY
>TRBV7-2|.|TRBJ2-3
ASSSRDSIGTQY
>TRBV7-9|.|TRBJ1-2
ASSFGGQGYT
>TRBV6-1|.|TRBJ2-2
ASSAEPTGAVGTGELF
>TRBV6-5|.|TRBJ1-2
ASSYEGAYGYT
>TRBV7-2|.|TRBJ2-7
ASSPRDRAYEQY
>TRBV7-8|.|TRBJ1-5
ASRADRGPGQPQH
>TRBV30|few|TRBJ2-1
AWTDLGRAGSYNEQF
>TRBV6-4|few|TRBJ2-3
ASSDSPSTSTDTQY
>TRBV27|.|TRBJ2-2
ASSLLDSRLDTGELF
>TRBV30|.|TRBJ1-5
AWSVQGDQPQH
>TRBV5-4|.|TRBJ2-2
ASRLGQGPNTGELF
>TRBV7-2|.|TRBJ2-5
ASSWDSSQETQY
>TRBV11-2|.|TRBJ1-1
ASSPGGRTEAF
>TRBV15|.|TRBJ1-5
ATRQGHNQPQH
>TRBV10-2|.|TRBJ1-1
ASTEQGGTEAF
>TRBV6-2/TRBV6-3|.|TRBJ2-7
ASSTLAGPTYEQY
>TRBV2|.|TRBJ2-7
ASSAGLAGIYEQY
>TRBV24-1|few|TRBJ1-5
ATSCDSNNQPQH
>TRBV2|.|TRBJ2-7
ASIKDSSYEQY
>TRBV3-1/TRBV3-2|.|TRBJ2-3
ASSQARLGGTDTQY
>TRBV5-1|.|TRBJ2-2
ASSLAGVLTGELF
>TRBV9|.|TRBJ2-7
ASSVGATESYEQY
>TRBV4-2|.|TRBJ2-3
ASSQDGSTDTQY
>TRBV19|.|TRBJ1-5
ASSIGRSRDRGNQPQH
>TRBV27|.|TRBJ2-1
ASARSRQTYTYNEQF
>TRBV10-3|.|TRBJ1-4
ATKDRGSEKLF
>TRBV30|.|TRBJ2-3
AWSVAGDTQY
>TRBV18|.|TRBJ2-5
ASSPLISGETQY
>TRBV6-5|.|TRBJ2-7
ASTRGIEQY
>TRBV24-1|.|TRBJ2-1
ATSGPAGGTRDEQF
>TRBV28|few|TRBJ1-1
ASSLGGGVNTEAF
>TRBV7-9|.|TRBJ2-1
ASSFWSGTINNEQF
>TRBV9|.|TRBJ2-6
ASTLGASSSGANVLT
>TRBV7-2|.|TRBJ2-1
ASSLGVAGATEQF
>TRBV27|.|TRBJ1-6
ASSLDRGNSPLH
>TRBV10-3|few|TRBJ1-1
AISDPDRGRRAF
>TRBV4-2|.|TRBJ1-5
ASSDAGGSGPQH
>TRBV6-5|.|TRBJ2-6
ASREGVLT
>TRBV2|few|TRBJ2-1
ASSDSTSGYNEQF
>TRBV4-1|.|TRBJ2-3
ASSQGHSLDTQY
>TRBV7-9|.|TRBJ2-3
ASSLMTGRTDTQY
>TRBV10-3|.|TRBJ1-6
AISESNFGGNSPLH
>TRBV6-4|.|TRBJ2-1
ASSSSGSGSYNEQF
>TRBV4-1|.|TRBJ2-1
ASSQHGGRAGNEQF
>TRBV19|few|TRBJ2-1
ASSAGTSWRNEQF
>TRBV28|.|TRBJ1-6
ASSSPGTGNYNSPLH
>TRBV14|.|TRBJ1-1
ASSPDREGTEAF